This TCR beta chain was captured by sequencing in a study of blood T cell repertoires in COVID-19. Profiling relied on immunoSEQ multiplex PCR, and the TCRdb table lists in-frame clones only, not all of them. The repertoire consists of roughly 80,000 clones, with about four fifths occurring once and the leading ten covering over 15%. Per germline, CDR1 KGHSH and CDR2 LQKENI. With 3 bases clipped from V and 1 base from J, the junction kept 5 bases outside the gene matches. The CDR3 is 15 residues long. This TCR was sampled from a woman in her sixties or seventies with acute or convalescent COVID-19. The chain links TRBV18 to TRBJ1-1; 7 positions agree with TRBD1. Sequenced input: peripheral blood. The CDR3 here is CASSPGQVGNTEAFF. The CDR3, as DNA: TGTGCCAGCTCACCCGGACAGGTTGGGAACACTGAAGCTTTCTTT.